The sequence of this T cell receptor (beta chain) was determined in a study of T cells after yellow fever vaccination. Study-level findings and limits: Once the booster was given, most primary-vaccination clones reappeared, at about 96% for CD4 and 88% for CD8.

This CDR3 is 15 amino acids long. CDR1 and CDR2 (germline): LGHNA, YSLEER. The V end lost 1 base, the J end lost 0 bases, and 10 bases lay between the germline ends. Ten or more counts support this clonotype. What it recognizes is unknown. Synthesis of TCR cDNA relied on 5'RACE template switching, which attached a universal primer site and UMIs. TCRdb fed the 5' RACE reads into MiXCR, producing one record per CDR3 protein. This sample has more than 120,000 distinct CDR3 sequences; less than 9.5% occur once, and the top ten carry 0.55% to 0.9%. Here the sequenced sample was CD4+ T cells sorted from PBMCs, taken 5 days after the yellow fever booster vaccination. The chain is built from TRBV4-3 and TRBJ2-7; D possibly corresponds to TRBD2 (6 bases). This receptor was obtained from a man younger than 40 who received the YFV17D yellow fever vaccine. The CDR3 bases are TGCGCCAGCAGCCAAGGACGGGAGAGCTCCTACGAGCAGTACTTC. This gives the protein CASSQGRESSYEQYF.